What follows is one T cell receptor (beta chain) and its context. Its antigen is not identified. This entry is derived from a study of T cells after yellow fever vaccination. Regarding the study as a whole: Abundant bulk-derived clonotypes could contaminate FACS-sorted repertoires.

TCRdb itself ran the 5' RACE reads through MiXCR, one entry per CDR3 protein. Of some 350,000 distinct CDR3 sequences detected, roughly 6.1% appear once; the ten largest clones hold over 12%. Trimming at V came to 3 bases and at J to 0 bases, leaving 4 bases not matched to a gene. The germline V gene has CDR1 SGHTA and CDR2 FQGNSA. This CDR3 has 16 residues. Sequencing was performed on PBMCs, taken 5 days after the yellow fever booster vaccination. The TCR was taken from a man aged 30 to 39 who received the YFV17D yellow fever vaccine. V is TRBV7-2 and J is TRBJ2-5; 10 positions match TRBD2. CDR3 loop: CASSLAAGGYQETQYF. The CDR3 DNA is TGTGCCAGCAGCTTGGCAGCGGGAGGGTACCAAGAGACCCAGTACTTC. Full variable domain (rest looked up from reference TRBV7-2 and TRBJ2-5): GAGVSQSPSNKVTEKGKDVELRCDPISGHTALYWYRQSLGQGLEFLIYFQGNSAPDKSGLPSDRFSAERTGGSVSTLTIQRTQQEDSAVYLCASSLAAGGYQETQYFGPGTRLLVL.